This section outlines one TCR beta chain sequence together with its context. Both TCR beta VDJ combination and CDR3 sequence profiling were carried out. Genomic DNA was the template for this profiling. TCRdb used MiXCR to reprocess the reads, holding one entry per CDR3 protein. The sample yields 250,000 to 300,000 distinct CDR3 sequences, around 60% seen once. This specimen belongs to a study of CD8+CD57+ T cells in acquired aplastic anemia. V was shortened by 3 bases and J by 6 bases, with 9 bases between the two germline ends. There are 13 residues in the CDR3. The germline CDR1 and CDR2 sequences are LNHDA and SQIVND (reference sequence).

Sample: sorted CD4+, CD8+, or CD8+CD57+ T cells (not recorded which) from PBMCs. The sequence derives from a human donor with severe aplastic anemia or a healthy control (not recorded which). V usage is TRBV19 and J usage is TRBJ2-1; the D is unclear. The CDR3, as DNA: TGTGCCAGTAGTATCTTTGGCGTCAATGAGCAGTTCTTC. Amino acid sequence: CASSIFGVNEQFF.